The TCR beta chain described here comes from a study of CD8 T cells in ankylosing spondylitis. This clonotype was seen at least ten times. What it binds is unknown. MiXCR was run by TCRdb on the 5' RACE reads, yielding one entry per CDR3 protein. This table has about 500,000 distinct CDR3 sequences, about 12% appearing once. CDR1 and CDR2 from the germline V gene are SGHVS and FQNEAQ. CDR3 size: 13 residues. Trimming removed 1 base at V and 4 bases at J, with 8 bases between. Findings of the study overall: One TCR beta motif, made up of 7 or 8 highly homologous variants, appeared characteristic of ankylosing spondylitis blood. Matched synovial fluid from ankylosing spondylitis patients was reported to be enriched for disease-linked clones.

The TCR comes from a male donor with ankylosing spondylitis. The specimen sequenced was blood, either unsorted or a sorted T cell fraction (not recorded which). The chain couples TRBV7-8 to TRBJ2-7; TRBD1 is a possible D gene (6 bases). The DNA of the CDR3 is TGTGCCAGCAGCTTAGACAGGGTGTACGAGCAGTACTTC. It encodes CASSLDRVYEQYF. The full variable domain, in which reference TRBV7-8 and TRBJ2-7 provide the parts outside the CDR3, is GAGVSQSPRYKVAKRGQDVALRCDPISGHVSLFWYQQALGQGPEFLTYFQNEAQLDKSGLPSDRFFAERPEGSVSTLKIQRTQQEDSAVYLCASSLDRVYEQYFGPGTRLTVT.